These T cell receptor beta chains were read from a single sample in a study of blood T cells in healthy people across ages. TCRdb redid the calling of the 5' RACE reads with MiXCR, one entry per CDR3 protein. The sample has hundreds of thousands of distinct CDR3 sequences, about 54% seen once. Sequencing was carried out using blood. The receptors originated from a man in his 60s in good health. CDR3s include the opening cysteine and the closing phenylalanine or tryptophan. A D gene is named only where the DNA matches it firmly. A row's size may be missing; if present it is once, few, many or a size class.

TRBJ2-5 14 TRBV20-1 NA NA TGCAGTGCTTTTCTGAAGGCAGGTCTAGAGACCCAGTACTTC CSAFLKAGLETQYF
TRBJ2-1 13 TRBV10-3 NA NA TGTGCCACCCGTGAGGCTCCCTACAATGAGCAGTTCTTC CATREAPYNEQFF
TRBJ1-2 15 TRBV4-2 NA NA TGTGCCAGCAGCCACCCGGGGCCCGCTAACTATGGCTACACCTTC CASSHPGPANYGYTF
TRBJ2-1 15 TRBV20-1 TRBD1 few TGCAGTGCTGCGTCCGGGACAGGGTACTACAATGAGCAGTTCTTC CSAASGTGYYNEQFF
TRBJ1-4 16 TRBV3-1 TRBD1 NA TGTGCCAGCAGCCCCCGGGACAGGGGAGGTTATGAAAAACTGTTTTTT CASSPRDRGGYEKLFF
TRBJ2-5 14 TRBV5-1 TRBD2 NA TGCGCCAGCGAAGCGGGGGCCCTCCAAGAGACCCAGTACTTC CASEAGALQETQYF
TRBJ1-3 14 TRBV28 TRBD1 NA TGTGCCAGTTGGGAGCAGGGGGATGGAAACACCATATATTTT CASWEQGDGNTIYF
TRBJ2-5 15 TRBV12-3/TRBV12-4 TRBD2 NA TGTGCCAGCAGTGGGCCAAGCGGGGCAGGAGAGACCCAGTACTTC CASSGPSGAGETQYF
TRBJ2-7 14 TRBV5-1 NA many TGCGCCAGCAGCTTGGGCAGCATGCCCTACGAGCAGTACTTC CASSLGSMPYEQYF
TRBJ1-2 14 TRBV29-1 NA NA TGCAGCGTTGAAGCGGGGGACCTCAACTATGGCTACACCTTC CSVEAGDLNYGYTF
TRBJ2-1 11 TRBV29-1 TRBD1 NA TGCAGCCTTGAGGGGACAGGGGAGCAGTTCTTC CSLEGTGEQFF
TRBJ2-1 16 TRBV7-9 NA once TGTGCCAGCAGCTTAGTCCAGGGGGGGTATTACAATGAGCAGTTCTTC CASSLVQGGYYNEQFF
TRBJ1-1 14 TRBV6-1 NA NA TGTGCCAGCAGTAGACAGGTCGGGAACACTGAAGCTTTCTTT CASSRQVGNTEAFF
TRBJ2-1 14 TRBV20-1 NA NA TGCAGTGCCCCCCGGGAGCTAGGGCGCAATGGGCAGTTCTTC CSAPRELGRNGQFF
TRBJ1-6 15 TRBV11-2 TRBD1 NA TGTGCCAGCAGCCCTGGACAGGGGCATAATTCACCCCTCCACTTT CASSPGQGHNSPLHF
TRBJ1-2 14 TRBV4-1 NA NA TGCGCCAGCAGCCAAGTCCGGACAGACTATGGCTACACCTTC CASSQVRTDYGYTF
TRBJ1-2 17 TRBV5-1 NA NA TGCGCCAGCAGCTCCGGTCCCGGTGGGGGTACGAACTATGGCTACACCTTC CASSSGPGGGTNYGYTF
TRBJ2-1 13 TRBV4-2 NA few TGTGCCAGCAGCCAAGACCGGGACAAGGAGCAGTTCTTC CASSQDRDKEQFF
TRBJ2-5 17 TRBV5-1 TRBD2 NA TGCGCCAGCAGCCCGGGGACTAGCGGGGGCAACCAAGAGACCCAGTACTTC CASSPGTSGGNQETQYF